This TCR beta chain came from a study of cytomegalovirus exposure and HLA in healthy donors. Study findings and constraints: Common viral pathogens seemed to be connected with several of the most significant clusters, according to a later analysis. Donors belonging to an Asian-associated ancestry cluster reportedly showed fewer N-insertions in productive TCRs than the approximately 640-donor mean, according to what a later analysis found. Per a later analysis, 16,951 TCR beta sequences showed association with HLA alleles at 0.05 false discovery rate.

Primers for the PCR totalled 60 Vbeta and 13 Jbeta. Authors' processing steps: Approximately 72 million unique TCR beta chains, around 11 million of them shared, were counted by a later analysis. Clones were sequenced by immunoSEQ multiplex PCR, and TCRdb holds only the in-frame ones, with some missing. The V and J calls and clone size come from that table; D and trimming were worked out from the DNA. The sample lists 200,000 or so clones, less than 90% occurring once. As to this clone: Antigen: not known.

The sequence came from a girl under three years old in good health and CMV-seronegative. The material sequenced was PBMCs.

The CDR3, as DNA: TGTGCCAGCAGACGGACAGGGGCTAATGAAAAACTGTTTTTT. It encodes CASRRTGANEKLFF. V usage is TRBV7-9 and J usage is TRBJ1-4; 9 positions match TRBD1. J lost 3 bases, V lost 6 bases, and 2 bases had no gene match. The CDR3 spans 14 residues. CDR1 is SEHNR, CDR2 FQNEAQ, per germline (reference sequence).